This is a list of T cell receptor beta chains from one sample in a study of molecular identifiers for immune sequencing clone quantification. One entry per CDR3 protein results from TCRdb running MiXCR on the PCR reads. The sample consists of tens of thousands of distinct CDR3 sequences, roughly 18% of them appearing once. Sequencing was performed on naive CD8+ T cells from blood, with Jurkat cell RNA spiked in. The receptors here all came from a human donor in good health. Some libraries in this study had Jurkat cell RNA spiked in. Both conserved end residues are part of each CDR3. The D gene is left open where the match is weak. Not all rows give a size; the values are once, few, many and, for expanded clones, a class.

TRBD1	TRBJ1-5	TRBV7-9	many	TGTGCCAGCAGCCCCTTCGACAGGGTCGATCAGCCCCAGCATTTT	CASSPFDRVDQPQHF
-	TRBJ2-7	TRBV7-2	many	TGTGCCAGCAGCTTATTCGGCGGCTCCTACGAGCAGTACTTC	CASSLFGGSYEQYF
-	TRBJ1-5	TRBV4-3	few	TGCGCCTGCAGCCAAGATAACGGTCTTAGCAATCAGCCCCAGCATTTT	CACSQDNGLSNQPQHF
-	TRBJ1-1	TRBV7-6	many	TGTGCCAGCAGCTTAGAGCGGGGCACTGAAGCTTTCTTT	CASSLERGTEAFF
TRBD1	TRBJ2-5	TRBV12-3/TRBV12-4	many	TGTGCCAGCAGTCCCGTGGGACAGGGGCCCGGGGAGACCCAGTACTTC	CASSPVGQGPGETQYF
-	TRBJ2-1	TRBV6-1	-	TGTGCCAGCAGTCGCGAGAGCAGTCTGGATGAGCAGTTCTTC	CASSRESSLDEQFF
-	TRBJ2-2	TRBV7-3	many	TGTGCCAGCAGCTTAATGTTGGGTGACGGGGAGCTGTTTTTT	CASSLMLGDGELFF
TRBD2	TRBJ2-3	TRBV5-1	many	TGCGCCAGCAGCTTGGCGGGACTAGCGGCAGATACGCAGTATTTT	CASSLAGLAADTQYF
-	TRBJ2-5	TRBV6-5	-	TGTGCCAGCAGCCCACGGTGCCAAGAGACCCAGTACTTC	CASSPRCQETQYF
-	TRBJ1-2	TRBV29-1	many	TGCAGCGTTGACCCCGATGGTGGTAACTATGGCTACACCTTC	CSVDPDGGNYGYTF
-	TRBJ2-2	TRBV28	many	TGTGCCAGCAATATGGACCTAGGGTACACCGGGGAGCTGTTTTTT	CASNMDLGYTGELFF
-	TRBJ2-7	TRBV20-1	many	TGCAGTATCGGGGACAACTCCTACGAGCAGTACTTC	CSIGDNSYEQYF
-	TRBJ2-4	TRBV7-9	many	TGTGCCAGCGAGGGAGCTGAGAACATTCAGTACTTC	CASEGAENIQYF
TRBD2	TRBJ2-2	TRBV7-2	many	TGTGCCAGCAGCTTAGATAGCGGGAGGGCCTTTGGCGGGGAGCTGTTTTTT	CASSLDSGRAFGGELFF
TRBD2	TRBJ2-1	TRBV11-3	-	TGTGCCAGCAGCCCGCCTAGCGGACCTTACAATGAGCAGTTCTTC	CASSPPSGPYNEQFF
-	TRBJ2-1	TRBV11-2	-	TGTGCCAGCAGCTTGGGACACCTCTCCTACAATGAGCAGTTCTTC	CASSLGHLSYNEQFF
-	TRBJ2-7	TRBV7-6	many	TGTGCCAGCAGCTTAGAACAGGGTAGGGCCTACGAGCAGTACTTC	CASSLEQGRAYEQYF
-	TRBJ2-2	TRBV11-3	-	TGTGCCAGCAGCTCATTAACCGGGGGGCTGTTTTTT	CASSSLTGGLFF
TRBD1	TRBJ2-5	TRBV6-1	-	TGTGCCGTCGATCGGACAGGACTCCTGGAGACCCGGTACTTC	CAVDRTGLLETRYF
-	TRBJ2-3	TRBV6-9	many	TGTGCCAACCCCCCCAGGAACACAGATACGCAGTATTTT	CANPPRNTDTQYF
-	TRBJ2-1	TRBV18	few	TGTGCCAGCTCACCACTTTCCCGGGACTGGACGTTCTTC	CASSPLSRDWTFF
-	TRBJ2-3	TRBV7-2	many	TGTGCCAGCAGCTTTAGCGGAATCAGCACAGATACGCAGTATTTT	CASSFSGISTDTQYF
TRBD1	TRBJ1-2	TRBV28	-	TGTGCCAGCAGGGGGACAGGGAACTATGGCTACACCTTC	CASRGTGNYGYTF
-	TRBJ2-7	TRBV20-1	few	TGCAGTGCCAAACAGGACTACGAGCAGTACTTC	CSAKQDYEQYF
-	TRBJ2-7	TRBV25-1	many	TGTGCCAGCAGTGAAGCGGCCTCCTACGAGCAGTACTTC	CASSEAASYEQYF
-	TRBJ2-7	TRBV19	many	TGTGCCAGTAGTGCAACTCTGACGGATCCCTCATACGAGCAGTACTTC	CASSATLTDPSYEQYF
TRBD2	TRBJ2-1	TRBV6-5	many	TGTGCCAGCAGCCCAGGGACTAGCGCCAACAATGAGCAGTTCTTC	CASSPGTSANNEQFF
TRBD2	TRBJ2-2	TRBV28	-	TGTGCCAGCAGTGGAACTAGCGGGGATTCTGTTAGGACCGGGGAGCTGTTTTTT	CASSGTSGDSVRTGELFF
-	TRBJ2-7	TRBV18	many	TGTGCCAGCTCACCAAATGCTCCCTACGAGCAGTACTTC	CASSPNAPYEQYF
TRBD2	TRBJ2-3	TRBV3-1	many	TGTGCCAGCAGCCAAGATCTACTAGCGGGGACCCCAGATACGCAGTATTTT	CASSQDLLAGTPDTQYF
-	TRBJ1-1	TRBV3-1	many	TGTGCCAGCAGCCACGGTTCTGGGGCCACTGAAGCTTTCTTT	CASSHGSGATEAFF
-	TRBJ2-7	TRBV29-1	many	TGCAGCGTTGTTGAAGCTTTGATAGGAGGGGGTGACGAGCAGTACTTC	CSVVEALIGGGDEQYF
-	TRBJ2-4	TRBV5-8	-	TGTGCCAGCAGCTTGGGAACGTCGGTCTTCCGGGACATTCAGTACTTC	CASSLGTSVFRDIQYF
TRBD2	TRBJ2-4	TRBV18	few	TGTGCCAGCTCACCACTAACTCCGGGACTAGCGGTCTTACCCAAAAACATTCAGTACTTC	CASSPLTPGLAVLPKNIQYF
TRBD1	TRBJ1-4	TRBV27	many	TGTGCCAGCGGCTGGGGGACAGGGGCCGTTGAAAAACTGTTTTTT	CASGWGTGAVEKLFF
-	TRBJ1-5	TRBV30	many	TGTGCCTGGAGTGAGTATAGCAATCAGCCCCAGCATTTT	CAWSEYSNQPQHF
-	TRBJ2-3	TRBV19	-	TGTGCCAGTGGGTATGAAGCGGGCACAGGTACGCAGTATTTT	CASGYEAGTGTQYF
-	TRBJ1-1	TRBV27	few	TGTGCCAGCAGTTTATCGGCATCGGCGACTGAAGCTTTCTTT	CASSLSASATEAFF
TRBD2	TRBJ2-2	TRBV27	many	TGTGCCAGCAGCCCCGGGACTAGCGGTACCGGGGAGCTGTTTTTT	CASSPGTSGTGELFF
-	TRBJ2-1	TRBV11-2	many	TGTGCCAGCAGCTCAATCTACAATGAGCAGTTCTTC	CASSSIYNEQFF
-	TRBJ2-5	TRBV20-1	many	TGCAGTGCCCGGGCGTACCAAGAGACCCAGTACTTC	CSARAYQETQYF
-	TRBJ2-2	TRBV11-2	many	TGTGCCAGCAGCTTAGCGGGATCGGGCACCGGGGAGCTGTTTTTT	CASSLAGSGTGELFF
-	TRBJ2-4	TRBV6-2/TRBV6-3	many	TGTGCCAGCAGTTACTCCCCGGGACGGCTAGCCAAAAACATTCAGTACTTC	CASSYSPGRLAKNIQYF
-	TRBJ2-3	TRBV21-1	-	TGTGCCAGCAGCAAAGCGGGTCTCCGAACTAGCGGCACAGATACGCAGTATTTT	CASSKAGLRTSGTDTQYF
TRBD2	TRBJ2-7	TRBV7-2	many	TGTGCCAGCAGCCCCAGCGGCGGGAGTTTCGGCGAGCAGTACTTC	CASSPSGGSFGEQYF
-	TRBJ2-7	TRBV14	-	TGTGCCAGCAGCCGAGCGACAACCTACGAGCAGTACTTC	CASSRATTYEQYF
-	TRBJ2-4	TRBV7-9	many	TGTGCCAGCCCTGATCCCCTAGCCAAAAACATTCAGTACTTC	CASPDPLAKNIQYF
-	TRBJ1-1	TRBV6-2/TRBV6-3	few	TGTGCCAGCAGTTACTCTTGGACAGTCGACACTGAAGCTTTCTTT	CASSYSWTVDTEAFF
TRBD2	TRBJ2-3	TRBV10-3	many	TGTGCCATCACTTATCTTAGAGCGGGGACCTCAGATACGCAGTATTTT	CAITYLRAGTSDTQYF
-	TRBJ2-1	TRBV7-9	few	TGTGCCAGCAGAACCCAGGGGAATGAGCAGTTCTTC	CASRTQGNEQFF
-	TRBJ2-7	TRBV25-1	many	TGTGCCATGGCCTCGGGCTACGAGCAGTACTTC	CAMASGYEQYF
TRBD2	TRBJ2-1	TRBV5-6	many	TGTGCCAGCAGCTTGTTGTGGGACTACCTTGAGGAGCAGTTCTTC	CASSLLWDYLEEQFF
-	TRBJ2-5	TRBV24-1	-	TGTGCCACCAGTGACCCCCCAGAGGGGGAGTACCAAGAGACCCAGTACTTC	CATSDPPEGEYQETQYF
TRBD2	TRBJ2-7	TRBV20-1	many	TGCAGTGCTAGAGGCCCCAACCGAGGAGCGGGAGTACACGAGCAGTACTTC	CSARGPNRGAGVHEQYF
-	TRBJ2-7	TRBV6-4	few	TGTGCCAGCAGTGCAAGGGCGGGGTCCTACGAGCAGTACTTC	CASSARAGSYEQYF
-	TRBJ1-5	TRBV23-1	many	TGCGCCAGCAGTCTTACCGGGACACAGAATCAGCCCCAGCATTTT	CASSLTGTQNQPQHF
TRBD1	TRBJ2-1	TRBV13	-	TGTGCCAGCAGCTTAGGGGGACAGGGGCTTCATGAGCAGTTCTTC	CASSLGGQGLHEQFF